This section outlines one T cell receptor (beta chain) sequence together with its context. Its antigen is unknown. No clone much larger than this one lies a single base away; base qualities are absent. The immunoSEQ Assay, a bias-controlled multiplex PCR, was used to amplify TCRbeta CDR3 regions from genomic DNA. The original methods were these. The number of nucleated cells in each sample was estimated from the amplification of reference gene primers within the assay. To quantify the absolute abundance of each unique TCRbeta CDR3 rearrangement, sequence reads were collapsed and filtered. For each sample, productive Simpson clonality was calculated by taking the square root of Simpson's diversity index across productive rearrangements. TCRdb took this table from immuneACCESS and kept in-frame rearrangements with V and J called. Such tables lack part of the clones; where checked against another copy, unresolved V genes explain under half of the gap, and the rest is unexplained. Clonal size and the V and J genes are those of that table, whereas D and trimming came from the DNA. The sample records approximately 280,000 clones, roughly 86% of which are singletons. Clones ranked in the top ten supply 9.4% of the sample.

Unmatched junction bases come to 9, with V trimmed by 1 base and J by 5 bases. The CDR3 spans 16 residues, from the cysteine through the phenylalanine. Only the CDR3 portion is preserved as DNA: 48 bases, with reading frame beginning at the first base. Sequences SGHAT (CDR1) and FQNNGV (CDR2) are obtained from the germline V gene. Collaborating institutions collected whole blood in K2EDTA tubes following their own protocols. For TCRbeta analysis, collaborators shipped samples as frozen whole blood, isolated PBMCs, or DNA extracted from either of those sample types. The sample is drawn from a study of blood T cell repertoires in COVID-19 (dated by TCRdb to the early 2020s). Regarding the study in general: Samples from collaborators originated in the United States, Italy and Spain and spanned both the acute and convalescent phases of COVID-19. The material from the prospective study consisted of cDNA or gDNA derived from T cells, B-cell-depleted T cells, or PBMCs. Subjects who had been exposed to COVID-19, were actively infected with it, or had recovered from it provided the deeply sampled blood TCRbeta repertoires that made up the dataset. A freely available public database, intended as a resource for researchers studying the immune response to SARS-CoV-2, is where the repertoires were released. The samples were drawn from two sources: the first 160 participants of the ongoing ImmuneRACE study, and 1,000 to 1,500 subjects contributed by 6 global collaborators. Sample metadata almost always included a de-identified subject ID, COVID-19 status, age in years and sex. Where available, HLA class I and class II types were obtained from metadata supplied by the sample provider rather than from assay-based typing. Results the study describes overall, beyond this receptor: The amount of clinical and demographic metadata varied by source and participant and was provided uncurated.

The clonotype comes from a man aged 18 to 29 with active or convalescent COVID-19. The material sequenced was peripheral blood. The V and J segments used are TRBV11-2 and TRBJ1-2; 8 bases in the junction line up with TRBD1. The DNA sequence reads TGTGCCAGCAGCTTAGGGACAGGGTTTCTTGGGTATGGCTACACCTTC. Its product reads: CASSLGTGFLGYGYTF.